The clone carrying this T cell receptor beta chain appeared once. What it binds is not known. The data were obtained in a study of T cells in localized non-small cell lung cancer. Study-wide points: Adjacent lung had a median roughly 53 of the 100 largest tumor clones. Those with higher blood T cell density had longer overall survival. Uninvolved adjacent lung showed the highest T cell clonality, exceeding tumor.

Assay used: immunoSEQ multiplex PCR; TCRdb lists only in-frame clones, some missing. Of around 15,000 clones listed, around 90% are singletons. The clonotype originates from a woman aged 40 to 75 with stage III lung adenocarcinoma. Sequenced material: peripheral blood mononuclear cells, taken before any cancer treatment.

The CDR3 sequence is CSPLGGTDTQYF. The CDR3 coding sequence is TGCAGCCCCCTTGGAGGCACAGATACGCAGTATTTT. The V call is TRBV29-1, the J call TRBJ2-3; D remains unclear. The CDR3 extends over 12 amino acids. CDR1 and CDR2 from the germline V gene are SQVTM and ANQGSEA. Trimming stripped 8 bases from V and 1 base from J, with 10 bases between.